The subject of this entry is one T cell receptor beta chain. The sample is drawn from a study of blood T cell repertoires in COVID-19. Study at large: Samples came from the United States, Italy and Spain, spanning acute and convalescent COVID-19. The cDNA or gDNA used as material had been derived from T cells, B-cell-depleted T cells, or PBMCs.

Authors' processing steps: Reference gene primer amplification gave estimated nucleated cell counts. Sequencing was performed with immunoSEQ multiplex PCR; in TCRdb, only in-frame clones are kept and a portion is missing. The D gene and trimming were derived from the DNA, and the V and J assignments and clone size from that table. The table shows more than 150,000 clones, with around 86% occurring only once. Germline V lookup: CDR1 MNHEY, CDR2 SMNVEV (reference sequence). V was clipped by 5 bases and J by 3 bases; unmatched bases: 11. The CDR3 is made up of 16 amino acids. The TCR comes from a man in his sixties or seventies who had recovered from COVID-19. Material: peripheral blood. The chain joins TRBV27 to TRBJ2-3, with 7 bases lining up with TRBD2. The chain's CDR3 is CASSGLGGGPTDTQYF. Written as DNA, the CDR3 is TGTGCCAGCAGTGGCTTGGGGGGAGGGCCGACAGATACGCAGTATTTT.